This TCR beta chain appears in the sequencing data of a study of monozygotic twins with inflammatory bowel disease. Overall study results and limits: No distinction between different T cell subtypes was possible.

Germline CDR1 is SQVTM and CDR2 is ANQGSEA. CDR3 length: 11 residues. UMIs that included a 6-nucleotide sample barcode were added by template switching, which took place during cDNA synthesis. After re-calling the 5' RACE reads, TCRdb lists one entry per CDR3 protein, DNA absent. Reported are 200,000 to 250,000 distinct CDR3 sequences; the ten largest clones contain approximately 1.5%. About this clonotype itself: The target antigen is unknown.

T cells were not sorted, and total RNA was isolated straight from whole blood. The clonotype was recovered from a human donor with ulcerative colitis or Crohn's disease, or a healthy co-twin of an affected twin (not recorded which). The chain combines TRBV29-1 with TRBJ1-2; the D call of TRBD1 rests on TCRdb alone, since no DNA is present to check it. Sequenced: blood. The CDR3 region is CSVGQNYGYTF.